One sample yielded the 28 T cell receptor beta chains listed below, sequenced in a study of blood T cell repertoires in COVID-19. Assay: immunoSEQ multiplex PCR; the TCRdb copy retains only in-frame clones and omits some. The profile covers about 300,000 clones, with 87% appearing a single time and under 6% taken by the ten largest. The sample comprised PBMCs or T cells enriched from blood (not recorded which). The receptors stem from a woman in her twenties or thirties who had recovered from COVID-19.

The V call is TRBV30, the J call TRBJ1-2, with D perhaps TRBD1 (6 bases). V lost 7 bases and J 5 bases, leaving 8 bases between the germline ends. The CDR3 has 10 amino acids. Per the germline V gene, CDR1 is GTSNPN and CDR2 is SVGIG (reference sequence). The CDR3 region is CASTGYGYTF. The CDR3 DNA sequence: TGTGCCTCAACAGGGTATGGCTACACCTTC.

The chain links TRBV30 to TRBJ2-1; 7 nucleotides line up with TRBD1. J lost 4 bases, V lost 3 bases, and 9 bases had no gene match. There are 15 residues in the CDR3. Germline V gene lookup returns CDR1 GTSNPN and CDR2 SVGIG (reference sequence). The CDR3, as DNA: TGTGCCTGGAGGCCCCGGGACAGAAAGTACAATGAGCAGTTCTTC. Residues: CAWRPRDRKYNEQFF.

The chain uses TRBV2 and TRBJ1-1; D ambiguous. Germline assignment: CDR1 SNHLY and CDR2 FYNNEI. CDR3 length equals 13 residues. V lost 1 base, J lost 7 bases, and 10 bases lay in between. CDR3 loop: CASSEEWGVEAFF. The CDR3 DNA reads as TGTGCCAGCAGTGAAGAGTGGGGAGTTGAAGCTTTCTTT. Together with reference TRBV2 and TRBJ1-1, the CDR3 gives the full variable domain: EPEVTQTPSHQVTQMGQEVILRCVPISNHLYFYWYRQILGQKVEFLVSFYNNEISEKSEIFDDQFSVERPDGSNFTLKIRSTKLEDSAMYFCASSEEWGVEAFFGQGTRLTVV.

In this sample, this clone turned up once. The J gene is TRBJ1-2, the V gene TRBV6-5; D gene uncertain. Germline assignment: CDR1 MNHEY and CDR2 SVGAGI. The CDR3 contains 14 residues. Trimming left V 7 bases short and J 4 bases short, with 16 bases between. Here the CDR3 reads CASILEEGPYGYTF. Here the CDR3 DNA reads TGTGCCAGCATTTTAGAGGAGGGTCCCTATGGCTACACCTTC.

The chain recombines TRBV12-3 or TRBV12-4 with TRBJ1-1, with D maybe TRBD1 (5 bases). The CDR3 consists of 13 residues. V was clipped by 6 bases and J by 1 base, with 9 bases between them. The CDR3 sequence is CASSHRSNTEAFF. CDR3 in DNA: TGTGCCAGCAGCCACAGGTCGAACACTGAAGCTTTCTTT.

This chain connects TRBV7-3 to TRBJ1-1; D is undetermined. Trimming stripped 1 base from V and 5 bases from J, with 8 bases between. Germline V CDR1 and CDR2: SGHTA, FQGTGA. The CDR3 covers 13 residues. This CDR3 is CASSLKPGTEAFF. The CDR3 nucleotides are TGTGCCAGCAGCTTAAAGCCGGGGACTGAAGCTTTCTTT.

J is TRBJ2-1 and V is TRBV7-3, with 11 bases lining up with TRBD2. Germline V gene data show CDR1 as SGHTA and CDR2 as FQGTGA. The CDR3 has 15 residues. V shed 5 bases, J shed 1 base, and the junction held 1 base outside the gene matches. The CDR3 spells CASSRTSGSYNEQFF. The CDR3 coding sequence is TGTGCCAGCAGCCGGACTAGCGGGTCCTACAATGAGCAGTTCTTC.

V usage is TRBV29-1 and J usage is TRBJ1-1; 9 bases align to TRBD1. Per the germline V gene, CDR1 is SQVTM and CDR2 is ANQGSEA. CDR3 length: 13 residues. V gave up 7 bases and J gave up 2 bases; unmatched junction bases: 5. The DNA for the CDR3 is TGCAGCGCCATACAGGGGGCAAACACTGAAGCTTTCTTT. It translates to CSAIQGANTEAFF.

The V gene is TRBV18, the J gene TRBJ1-5; D is uncertain. CDR1 is KGHSH and CDR2 is LQKENI in the germline V gene. V was trimmed by 5 bases and J by 5 bases, leaving 7 bases between them. The CDR3 totals 12 residues. CDR3 coding DNA: TGTGCCAGCTCAGAACGGGATCAGCCCCAGCATTTT. This sequence encodes CASSERDQPQHF.

The J gene is TRBJ1-1, the V gene TRBV7-9, with TRBD1 matching 11 bases. After removal of 7 bases from V and 5 bases from J, the junction contained 9 bases not matched to a gene. Germline V gene sequence: CDR1 SEHNR, CDR2 FQNEAQ (reference sequence). This CDR3 contains 15 residues. The CDR3 spells CASTLAGTGGTEAFF. The CDR3 DNA is TGTGCCAGCACCCTCGCCGGGACAGGGGGGACTGAAGCTTTCTTT.

V is TRBV30 and J is TRBJ2-5; 7 bases fit TRBD2. Per germline, CDR1 GTSNPN and CDR2 SVGIG (reference sequence). The CDR3 runs to 16 residues. The ends lost 4 bases at V and 4 bases at J; junction bases unmatched: 15. For the CDR3, the DNA is TGTGCCTGGACTGACCGCCGGGACTGGGGGGGAGAGACCCAGTACTTC. Amino acids: CAWTDRRDWGGETQYF. The full variable domain, with the rest looked up from reference TRBV30 and TRBJ2-5, is SQTIHQWPATLVQPVGSPLSLECTVEGTSNPNLYWYRQAAGRGLQLLFYSVGIGQISSEVPQNLSASRPQDRQFILSSKKLLLSDSGFYLCAWTDRRDWGGETQYFGPGTRLLVL.

This chain links TRBV10-1 with TRBJ2-1; 7 bases line up with TRBD1. Germline V lookup: CDR1 WNHNN, CDR2 SYGVQD (reference sequence). CDR3 length: 16 residues. V lost 5 bases and J lost 0; bases outside the gene matches: 7. CDR3 region: CASSSDRASSYNEQFF. CDR3 coding DNA: TGCGCCAGCAGTTCTGACAGGGCGAGCTCCTACAATGAGCAGTTCTTC.

The rearrangement uses TRBV6-6 and TRBJ1-2; D remains ambiguous. Germline-derived CDR1 and CDR2 are MNHNY and SVGAGI (reference sequence). The CDR3 is 12 amino acids. The V end was cut by 6 bases, the J end by 2 bases, with 7 bases between. This CDR3 reads CASRPQNYGYTF. As DNA, the CDR3 is TGTGCCAGCAGACCACAGAACTATGGCTACACCTTC.

This clone has a single count. This rearrangement joins TRBV19 to TRBJ1-2, with 9 positions matching TRBD1. J was trimmed by 0 bases and V by 7 bases; bases with no gene match: 6. CDR3 length equals 15 residues. CDR1 and CDR2 (germline): LNHDA, SQIVND (reference sequence). The CDR3 sequence: CASNTGTGSNYGYTF. CDR3 coding DNA: TGTGCCAGTAATACCGGGACAGGGTCTAACTATGGCTACACCTTC.

There are a few counts of this clone. This chain joins TRBV19 and TRBJ2-7; TRBD1 might be the D (5 bases). Between the trimmed V and J ends, which lost 6 bases and 6 bases, there was a span of 15 bases. The CDR3 spans 13 residues. Germline values: CDR1 LNHDA, CDR2 SQIVND (reference sequence). This CDR3 is CASSLPGSTEQYF. The CDR3 coding sequence is TGTGCCAGTAGCCTCCCAGGGTCTACCGAGCAGTACTTC.

The V call is TRBV3-1 (or the pseudogene TRBV3-2), the J call TRBJ2-5; TRBD1 matches at 10 bases. CDR3 length: 15 residues. V lost 2 bases, J lost 5 bases, and 5 bases stayed unmatched. Germline V gene lookup returns CDR1 LGHDT and CDR2 YNNKEL (reference sequence). The CDR3: CASSQNRDRGETQYF. The CDR3 DNA reads TGTGCCAGCAGCCAAAACCGGGACAGGGGCGAGACCCAGTACTTC.

Only a few counts were recorded for this clone. The chain uses TRBV18 and TRBJ1-1; TRBD1 agrees at 7 bases. The CDR3 is 14 amino acids. After removal of 5 bases from V and 6 bases from J, the junction contained 9 bases not matched to a gene. Germline V gene sequence: CDR1 KGHSH, CDR2 LQKENI. This CDR3 is CASSTSQGKAEAFF. The CDR3, as DNA: TGTGCCAGCTCAACATCACAGGGGAAAGCTGAAGCTTTCTTT.

V is TRBV6-2 or TRBV6-3 and J is TRBJ1-1; 8 bases are shared with TRBD1. The CDR3 extends over 12 amino acids. Germline CDR1 reads MNHEY; CDR2 reads SVGEGT. The V and J ends lost 5 bases and 9 bases, in that order; junction bases with no gene match: 5. The CDR3 loop reads CASSRQGSKAFF. The CDR3 coding sequence is TGTGCCAGCAGTCGACAGGGGTCTAAAGCTTTCTTT.

This clone appeared a single time. The chain has TRBV4-1 and TRBJ1-4, with 7 bases matching TRBD1. This CDR3 is 17 amino acids long. The junction had 8 bases not matched to a gene; V was cut back by 1 base and J by 3 bases. The germline V gene has CDR1 MGHRA and CDR2 YSYEKL. For the CDR3, the DNA is TGCGCCAGCAGCCAAGGGGCTCCCGGGACAGCTAATGAAAAACTGTTTTTT. It encodes CASSQGAPGTANEKLFF.

The J gene is TRBJ1-6, the V gene TRBV5-3; 8 bases map to TRBD1. TRBV5-3 is treated as an ORF (open reading frame) with a function not yet certain. The CDR3 is 15 residues long. V lost 1 base and J lost 7; bases outside the gene matches: 4. The CDR3 region is CARSLTTGENSPLHF. The DNA of the CDR3 is TGTGCCAGAAGCTTGACGACAGGGGAGAATTCACCCCTCCACTTT.

The gene calls are TRBV15 and TRBJ2-5, with 8 bases that match TRBD2. V dropped 0 bases and J dropped 2; count of bases not matched to a gene: 5. There are 16 residues in the CDR3. The germline V gene encodes CDR1 LNHNV and CDR2 YYDKDF (reference sequence). The CDR3 spells CATSRDLGGGQETQYF. CDR3 in DNA: TGTGCCACCAGCAGAGATCTCGGGGGGGGGCAAGAGACCCAGTACTTC.

V and J are TRBV4-2 and TRBJ1-5; D gene ambiguous. This CDR3 region has 16 residues. V dropped 0 bases and J dropped 3 bases, with 12 bases sitting between them. The germline gives CDR1 LGHNA, CDR2 YNFKEQ. The CDR3 loop is CASSQDMGSINQPQHF. For the CDR3, the DNA is TGTGCCAGCAGCCAAGATATGGGCAGCATCAATCAGCCCCAGCATTTT.

J is TRBJ1-1 and V is TRBV5-1; unclear D gene. Trimming took off 4 bases at V and 5 bases at J, with 12 bases between the two ends. The CDR3 consists of 13 residues. Germline values: CDR1 SGHRS, CDR2 YFSETQ. This chain's CDR3 is CASSPLEGTEAFF. CDR3 nucleotides: TGCGCCAGCAGCCCATTGGAGGGAACTGAAGCTTTCTTT. The full variable domain, with the rest looked up from reference TRBV5-1 and TRBJ1-1, is KAGVTQTPRYLIKTRGQQVTLSCSPISGHRSVSWYQQTPGQGLQFLFEYFSETQRNKGNFPGRFSGRQFSNSRSEMNVSTLELGDSALYLCASSPLEGTEAFFGQGTRLTVV.

The chain links TRBV5-4 to TRBJ1-1, with D maybe TRBD1 (6 bases). V lost 0 bases and J lost 1, with 10 bases in between. The CDR3 extends over 15 amino acids. Germline CDR1 SGHNT, CDR2 YYREEE (reference sequence). The CDR3: CASSLEAGENTEAFF. As DNA, the CDR3 is TGTGCCAGCAGCTTGGAGGCAGGGGAGAACACTGAAGCTTTCTTT.

The chain has TRBV29-1 and TRBJ2-3; D is unclear. The CDR3 has 13 amino acids. Germline loops: CDR1 SQVTM, CDR2 ANQGSEA. V was shortened by 0 bases and J by 4 bases, with 8 bases between the two germline ends. CDR3 loop: CSVEEQHSDTQYF. CDR3 bases: TGCAGCGTTGAAGAACAGCACTCAGATACGCAGTATTTT.

As regards this clone: One junction end disagrees with the germline gene, perhaps due to a read error. The chain recombines TRBV6-1 with TRBJ1-4, with 7 bases that match TRBD1. Germline CDR1 is MNHNS and CDR2 is SASEGT. The CDR3 is made up of 15 amino acids. The CDR3: CASRDPDRRGEKLFF. CDR3 in DNA: TGTGCCAGCCGTGATCCGGACAGGAGGGGGGAAAAACTGTTTTTT.

The chain joins TRBV7-5 to TRBJ2-7; TRBD1, the table's D call, lacks a check against the DNA. TRBV7-5 is a documented pseudogene. CDR3 size: 14 residues. CDR3 sequence: CARSRYEAGNEQYF. The CDR3, as DNA: TGTGCCAGAAGCCGATACGAGGCAGGGAACGAGCAGTACTTC.

This chain joins TRBV6-5 and TRBJ2-3; no firm D call. The CDR3 contains 15 residues. Looked up from germline, CDR1 is MNHEY and CDR2 is SVGAGI. Between the trimmed V and J ends, which lost 7 bases and 3 bases, there was a span of 17 bases. DNA for the CDR3: TGTGCCAGCACCTTTACTGGGCTTCGGACAGATACGCAGTATTTT. Translated: CASTFTGLRTDTQYF.